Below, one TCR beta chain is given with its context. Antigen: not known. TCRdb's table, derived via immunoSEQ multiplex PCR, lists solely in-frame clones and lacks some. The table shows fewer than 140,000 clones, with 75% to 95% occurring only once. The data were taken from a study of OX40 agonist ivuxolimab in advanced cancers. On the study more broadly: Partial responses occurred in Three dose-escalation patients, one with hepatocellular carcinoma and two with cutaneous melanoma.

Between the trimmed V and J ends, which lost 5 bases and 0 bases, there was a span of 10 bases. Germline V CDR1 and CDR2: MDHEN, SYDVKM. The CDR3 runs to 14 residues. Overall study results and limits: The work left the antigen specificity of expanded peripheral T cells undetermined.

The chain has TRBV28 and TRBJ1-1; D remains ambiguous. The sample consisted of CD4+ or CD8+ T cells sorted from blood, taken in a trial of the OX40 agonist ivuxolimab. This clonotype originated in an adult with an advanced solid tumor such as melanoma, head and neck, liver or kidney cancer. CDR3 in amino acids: CASSLGRMNTEAFF. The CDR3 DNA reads TGTGCCAGCAGTCTGGGCCGGATGAACACTGAAGCTTTCTTT.